The rows below give T cell receptor beta chains drawn from one sample of a study of shared clonotypes between healthy human individuals. Libraries were prepared by immunoSEQ multiplex PCR; TCRdb keeps only in-frame clonotypes and omits some of them. The sample holds some 2,100,000 clones, 93% seen once. Sequencing input: naive CD8+ T cells from PBMCs. These receptors originate from a young man in good health. Some clones in this sample may be carry-over from other donors' samples. CDR3s include the opening cysteine and the closing phenylalanine or tryptophan. Each record gives: J gene, V gene, D gene, clone size, CDR3 protein, CDR3 DNA. D genes are given only for firm matches. Clone sizes are given selectively: once, few, many, or a class where the clone is expanded.

>TRBJ2-1|TRBV9|TRBD2|.
CASSSGEGYYNEQFF
TGTGCCAGCAGCAGTGGGGAGGGCTACTACAATGAGCAGTTCTTC
>TRBJ2-7|TRBV5-5|TRBD1|.
CASSFNPGQGVYEQYF
TGTGCCAGCAGCTTTAATCCGGGACAGGGGGTTTACGAGCAGTACTTC
>TRBJ2-7|TRBV27|TRBD1|.
CASSPGQGMSEQYF
TGTGCCAGCAGTCCCGGACAGGGGATGAGCGAGCAGTACTTC
>TRBJ1-6|TRBV14|.|.
CASSEGDPWYSPLHF
TGTGCCAGCTCCGAGGGGGACCCATGGTATTCACCCCTCCACTTT
>TRBJ2-1|TRBV11-3|.|once
CASSPRTGSSYNEQFF
TGTGCCAGCAGCCCCCGGACGGGAAGCTCCTACAATGAGCAGTTCTTC
>TRBJ2-5|TRBV5-6|TRBD2|once
CASSLGVAGGQETQYF
TGTGCCAGCAGCTTGGGCGTAGCGGGAGGGCAAGAGACCCAGTACTTC
>TRBJ2-7|TRBV15|.|.
CATSRVGETYEQYF
TGTGCCACCAGCAGAGTGGGTGAAACCTACGAGCAGTACTTC
>TRBJ2-7|TRBV6-5|.|.
CASSYSDSIYEQYF
TGTGCCAGCAGTTACTCGGACAGTATCTACGAGCAGTACTTC
>TRBJ2-6|TRBV9|TRBD1|.
CASSVAGTGISGANVLTF
TGTGCCAGCAGCGTAGCCGGGACAGGTATCTCTGGGGCCAACGTCCTGACTTTC
>TRBJ1-2|TRBV27|TRBD1|.
CASSLLRDSYGYTF
TGTGCCAGCAGTTTATTGAGGGACAGCTATGGCTACACCTTC
>TRBJ2-3|TRBV28|TRBD2|.
CASSWAPTSGRFTDTQYF
TGTGCCAGCAGCTGGGCACCGACTAGCGGGAGGTTCACAGATACGCAGTATTTT
>TRBJ2-7|TRBV7-8|TRBD1|.
CASSPGPGQPYEQYF
TGTGCCAGCAGTCCCGGGCCGGGACAGCCCTACGAGCAGTACTTC
>TRBJ2-1|TRBV30|.|few
CAYHLMGRSMDEQFF
TGTGCCTATCACCTGATGGGGAGAAGCATGGATGAGCAGTTCTTC
>TRBJ2-7|TRBV5-4|.|.
CASSLAGALHEQYF
TGTGCCAGCAGCTTGGCCGGGGCTCTCCACGAGCAGTACTTC
>TRBJ2-1|TRBV2|TRBD2|.
CASSENGLGYNEQFF
TGTGCCAGCAGTGAAAACGGACTAGGATACAATGAGCAGTTCTTC
>TRBJ1-1|TRBV27|.|.
CASSTLLVQGGVGTEAFF
TGTGCCAGCAGTACACTATTAGTACAGGGTGGGGTGGGCACTGAAGCTTTCTTT
>TRBJ1-1|TRBV4-1|.|few
CASSSSVPEMNTEAFF
TGCGCCAGCAGCTCATCAGTACCGGAGATGAACACTGAAGCTTTCTTT
>TRBJ2-7|TRBV6-5|TRBD1|.
CASSYSTGEEIYEQYF
TGTGCCAGCAGTTACTCAACAGGGGAAGAGATCTACGAGCAGTACTTC
>TRBJ2-1|TRBV9|TRBD2|once
CASSVDWGKSSGMKDNEQFF
TGTGCCAGCAGCGTGGACTGGGGAAAGTCTAGCGGGATGAAGGACAATGAGCAGTTCTTC
>TRBJ2-7|TRBV7-9|.|.
CASSLGGTYEQYF
TGTGCCAGCAGCTTAGGCGGAACCTACGAGCAGTACTTC
>TRBJ1-2|TRBV4-1|TRBD1|.
CASSRVSGTGSTYGYTF
TGCGCCAGCAGCCGGGTTTCCGGGACAGGGTCTACCTATGGCTACACCTTC
>TRBJ1-5|TRBV6-1|.|.
CASSEARVRGYQPQHF
TGTGCCAGCAGTGAAGCGAGGGTGAGAGGGTATCAGCCCCAGCATTTT
>TRBJ2-3|TRBV28|TRBD2|once
CASSLGSGSSDTQYF
TGTGCCAGCAGTTTAGGTAGCGGGAGTTCAGATACGCAGTATTTT
>TRBJ2-1|TRBV10-2|TRBD1|.
CASSEWDRGNEQFF
TGCGCCAGCAGTGAGTGGGACAGGGGGAATGAGCAGTTCTTC
>TRBJ1-2|TRBV6-5|TRBD1|.
CASRKGADPYGYTF
TGTGCCAGCAGAAAGGGGGCAGATCCCTATGGCTACACCTTC
>TRBJ2-3|TRBV7-9|TRBD2|once
CASNQILAGRRMDTQYF
TGTGCCAGCAACCAAATTTTAGCGGGCCGACGGATGGATACGCAGTATTTT
>TRBJ2-7|TRBV27|.|once
CASSLSAMGEQYF
TGTGCCAGCAGTTTATCGGCCATGGGCGAGCAGTACTTC
>TRBJ2-2|TRBV19|TRBD1|.
CASKQGDTGELFF
TGTGCCAGTAAACAGGGGGATACCGGGGAGCTGTTTTTT
>TRBJ2-7|TRBV28|.|.
CASEAGTVYEQYF
TGTGCCAGCGAAGCCGGGACCGTCTACGAGCAGTACTTC
>TRBJ2-7|TRBV4-3|TRBD1|.
CASSQDSGQSEQYF
TGCGCCAGCAGCCAAGACTCGGGACAGTCCGAGCAGTACTTC
>TRBJ1-1|TRBV5-4|.|.
CASSLLHSGAQQGAFF
TGTGCCAGCAGCTTACTCCACTCGGGGGCGCAGCAGGGAGCTTTCTTT
>TRBJ1-2|TRBV5-6|TRBD1|.
CASSFWQGARYGYTF
TGTGCCAGCAGCTTTTGGCAGGGGGCGAGGTATGGCTACACCTTC
>TRBJ2-1|TRBV10-2|TRBD2|once
CASSDPRTGHATSGMPQHNEQFF
TGCGCCAGCAGTGACCCCCGGACAGGGCACGCGACTAGCGGGATGCCCCAACACAATGAGCAGTTCTTC
>TRBJ2-7|TRBV27|.|.
CSSKLDREEGYEQYF
TGTTCCAGCAAACTCGACAGGGAGGAGGGCTACGAGCAGTACTTC
>TRBJ2-2|TRBV7-8|TRBD2|.
CASSLGGTSGSRVTGELFF
TGTGCCAGCAGCTTAGGGGGGACTAGCGGGAGCCGTGTCACCGGGGAGCTGTTTTTT
>TRBJ2-2|TRBV29-1|.|once
CSVGHGLRDTGELFF
TGCAGCGTGGGTCATGGGTTGAGGGACACCGGGGAGCTGTTTTTT
>TRBJ1-2|TRBV15|.|once
CATSRAGQLGYGYTF
TGTGCCACCAGCAGAGCCGGACAGTTGGGATATGGCTACACCTTC
>TRBJ2-7|TRBV5-6|.|.
CASSFNPTALTAYEQYF
TGTGCCAGCAGCTTTAACCCGACCGCACTAACGGCCTACGAGCAGTACTTC
>TRBJ2-7|TRBV7-7|TRBD2|once
CASSLGEGEQYF
TGTGCCAGCAGCTTAGGGGAGGGGGAGCAGTACTTC
>TRBJ2-2|TRBV11-2|.|.
CASSLVAGNTGELFF
TGTGCCAGCAGCTTAGTGGCAGGAAACACCGGGGAGCTGTTTTTT
>TRBJ2-7|TRBV25-1|.|.
CASSESGTASYEQYF
TGTGCCAGCAGTGAATCCGGGACGGCCTCCTACGAGCAGTACTTC
>TRBJ2-3|TRBV27|.|.
CASSLPPDTQYF
TGTGCCAGCAGTCTCCCCCCCGATACGCAGTATTTT
>TRBJ2-7|TRBV13|TRBD2|.
CASSTLAGEAYEQYF
TGTGCCAGCAGCACCCTGGCGGGAGAGGCCTACGAGCAGTACTTC
>TRBJ1-5|TRBV27|.|.
CASSLGRSDQPQHF
TGTGCCAGCAGTCTAGGACGGTCCGATCAGCCCCAGCATTTT
>TRBJ2-1|TRBV6-5|.|.
CASRYGNEQFF
TGTGCCAGCAGATACGGGAATGAGCAGTTCTTC
>TRBJ2-7|TRBV10-3|TRBD2|.
CAISESETSGSYEQYF
TGTGCCATCAGTGAGTCGGAGACTAGCGGCTCCTACGAGCAGTACTTC
>TRBJ2-1|TRBV30|.|.
CAWSGPYNEQFF
TGTGCCTGGTCGGGGCCATACAATGAGCAGTTCTTC
>TRBJ2-2|TRBV7-9|TRBD2|.
CASSGRTSGRGKTGELFF
TGTGCCAGCAGCGGGCGGACTAGCGGGAGGGGGAAGACCGGGGAGCTGTTTTTT
>TRBJ1-5|TRBV19|.|.
CASSGNFFPSNQPQHF
TGTGCCAGTAGTGGTAACTTTTTTCCTAGCAATCAGCCCCAGCATTTT
>TRBJ1-3|TRBV6-1|.|.
CASSEFERTASGNTIYF
TGTGCCAGCAGTGAATTTGAGAGGACAGCCTCTGGAAACACCATATATTTT
>TRBJ2-1|TRBV5-8|TRBD2|.
CAGSPSSGRLREQFF
TGTGCCGGCAGCCCTAGCAGCGGGAGGTTGCGTGAGCAGTTCTTC
>TRBJ2-7|TRBV11-2|TRBD1|.
CASSLETGGYEQYF
TGTGCCAGCAGCTTAGAAACAGGGGGCTACGAGCAGTACTTC
>TRBJ2-4|TRBV2|TRBD2|once
CAKGEGAGIQYF
TGTGCTAAAGGAGAGGGAGCGGGAATTCAGTACTTC